The 5 T cell receptor beta chains below all came from one sample that was sequenced in a study of radiotherapy plus CTLA-4 blockade in lung cancer. Method: immunoSEQ multiplex PCR; TCRdb's copy keeps in-frame clones and lacks some. The sample holds 81,000 or so clones, approximately 80% seen once. Material: peripheral blood, obtained from a patient treated with radiotherapy plus ipilimumab. These receptors all stem from a human donor with non-small cell lung cancer who had stable disease on radiotherapy plus ipilimumab.

The chain carries TRBV27 and TRBJ1-6; 7 nucleotides agree with TRBD1. This CDR3 is 15 amino acids long. The germline V gene encodes CDR1 MNHEY and CDR2 SMNVEV (reference sequence). J was trimmed by 8 bases and V by 5 bases; bases with no gene match: 9. The CDR3 loop is CASSTLTGPDSPLHF. DNA of the CDR3: TGTGCCAGCAGTACCTTGACAGGGCCTGATTCACCCCTCCACTTT.

This chain connects TRBV14 to TRBJ2-2; D gene uncertain. The germline CDR1 and CDR2 sequences are SGHDN and FVKESK. V lost 5 bases to trimming and J lost 4 bases, with 8 bases between them. The CDR3 length is 13 residues. CDR3 in amino acids: CASSRVATGELFF. The CDR3 bases are TGTGCCAGCAGCAGGGTGGCCACCGGGGAGCTGTTTTTT.

The rearrangement joins TRBV20-1 to TRBJ2-3, with D unresolved. Germline V gene sequence: CDR1 DFQATT, CDR2 SNEGSKA (reference sequence). Trimming cost V 3 bases and J 4 bases, with 5 bases left between them. This CDR3 is 11 amino acids long. The CDR3 protein is CSASHPDTQYF. For the CDR3, the DNA is TGCAGTGCTAGTCATCCAGATACGCAGTATTTT.

The chain has TRBV14 and TRBJ1-1; D possibly corresponds to TRBD1 (6 bases). The germline V gene encodes CDR1 SGHDN and CDR2 FVKESK. V dropped 4 bases and J dropped 4 bases, with 16 bases sitting between them. This CDR3 spans 15 amino acids. The CDR3 spells CASSPRQGTRTEAFF. The DNA for the CDR3 is TGTGCCAGCAGCCCACGTCAGGGGACTCGCACTGAAGCTTTCTTT.

The J gene is TRBJ2-1, the V gene TRBV5-1; D is undetermined. Trimming took 4 bases from V and 4 from J, leaving 12 bases between them. The CDR3 sequence is 14 residues long. Germline lookup yields CDR1 SGHRS and CDR2 YFSETQ. The CDR3 protein is CASSPPPSYNEQFF. The CDR3 nucleotides are TGCGCCAGCAGCCCACCTCCCTCGTACAATGAGCAGTTCTTC.